Below, one TCR beta chain is given with its context. These data belong to a study of sequential checkpoint blockade in melanoma. Turning to the study itself: Patients were randomized 1:1 to nivolumab-then-ipilimumab or ipilimumab-then-nivolumab first-line. After both sequences, patients received maintenance nivolumab.

The sample's treatment: randomized to nivolumab then ipilimumab (arm A) or the reverse (arm B). No patient had prior DNA-damaging chemotherapy. Live CD3+CD8+ CD19− CD56− cells were sorted from PBMCs. Germline CDR1 MDHEN, CDR2 SYDVKM. V lost 9 bases and J 3 bases, leaving 11 bases between the germline ends. The CDR3 totals 12 residues. Clones were sequenced by immunoSEQ multiplex PCR, and TCRdb holds only the in-frame ones, with some missing. Among some 40,000 clones listed, around four fifths were seen once. Sequencing was performed on CD8+ T cells sorted from blood (inferred from file names), taken from a patient given nivolumab and ipilimumab in sequence. The chain uses TRBV28 and TRBJ1-1; possible D gene TRBD1, 6 bases. This TCR derives from a human donor with melanoma. The chain's CDR3 is CASSDSHTEAFF. The DNA for the CDR3 is TGTGCCAGTTCGGACAGTCACACTGAAGCTTTCTTT.